This T cell receptor (beta chain) was documented in a study of T-cell memory formation after mild COVID-19. General study findings and limits: Largely, contracting CD4+ clones fell within CM and EM, and contracting CD8+ clones within EMRA.

Details on this clonotype: The antigen is undetermined.

The V gene's germline CDR1 is MNHEY and CDR2 SVGEGT. Trimming pared 1 base from V and 3 bases from J, leaving 4 bases between. CDR3 length: 13 amino acids. TCRdb recomputed calls from the 5' RACE reads with MiXCR, one row per CDR3 protein. The sample contains 110,000 to 150,000 distinct CDR3 sequences, 11% to 15% of which appear only once. The source is an adult woman who had mild COVID-19 (a few samples of this study predate the infection). Cell type and time point are not known. The chain employs TRBV6-2 or TRBV6-3 and TRBJ2-1; D gene ambiguous. The specimen was PBMCs or a T cell subset sorted from them (not recorded which). This chain's CDR3 is CASSYYFYNEQFF. The DNA of the CDR3 is TGTGCCAGCAGTTACTACTTCTACAATGAGCAGTTCTTC.